This is a list of T cell receptor beta chains from one sample in a study of cytomegalovirus exposure and HLA in healthy donors. Libraries were prepared by immunoSEQ multiplex PCR; TCRdb keeps only in-frame clonotypes and omits some of them. The sample contains approximately 100,000 clones, approximately 68% of which appear only once. Sequences were obtained from PBMCs. Source of these receptors: a woman aged 18-29 years in good health and CMV-seropositive. Each CDR3 is given with its conserved first and last residue. Each record gives: J gene, D gene, clone size, V gene, CDR3 DNA, CDR3 protein. D genes are given only for firm matches. For some rows the clone size is stated as once, few or many, or as a class when expanded; others skip it.

>TRBJ1-1|TRBD1|NA|TRBV10-3
TGTGCCATCAGTGATCTTGGGACAGACACTGAAGCTTTCTTT
CAISDLGTDTEAFF
>TRBJ2-7|NA|NA|TRBV10-3
TGTGCCGCCTACCGGGAGGGGGCGGGGGAGCAGTACTTC
CAAYREGAGEQYF
>TRBJ2-3|NA|NA|TRBV19
TGTGCCAGTAGCACTAGCACAGATACGCAGTATTTT
CASSTSTDTQYF
>TRBJ2-6|NA|NA|TRBV7-9
TGTGCCAGCAGCTTAGCGATGACCAAAACGGGAGCTGGGGCCAACGTCCTGACTTTC
CASSLAMTKTGAGANVLTF
>TRBJ2-1|NA|NA|TRBV7-2
TGTGCCAGCAGCTTAGGCAGTTACAATGAGCAGTTCTTC
CASSLGSYNEQFF
>TRBJ2-3|TRBD2|NA|TRBV18
TGTGCCAGCTCGCGAGGTACGGGAGGCCTCACAGATACGCAGTATTTT
CASSRGTGGLTDTQYF
>TRBJ2-7|NA|NA|TRBV27
TGTGCCAGCAGTCTAACCGAGCAGTACTTC
CASSLTEQYF
>TRBJ2-7|NA|few|TRBV27
TGTGCCAGCAGTTTATCGGCAGACTACGAGCAGTACTTC
CASSLSADYEQYF
>TRBJ2-3|NA|NA|TRBV27
TGTGCCAGCAGTTTATCCCGGCTAGCGAACACAGATACGCAGTATTTT
CASSLSRLANTDTQYF
>TRBJ2-7|TRBD2|NA|TRBV7-2
TGTGCCAGCAGCTTAGCGGTTGGCGGGAGTCAAAACGAGCAGTACTTC
CASSLAVGGSQNEQYF
>TRBJ2-2|TRBD2|NA|TRBV10-3
TGTGCCATCAGTGATATGACTAGCGGGATTGAGACCGGGGAGCTGTTTTTT
CAISDMTSGIETGELFF
>TRBJ2-3|TRBD1|NA|TRBV19
TGTGCCAGTAATGGGACAGGGGGCTCAGATACGCAGTATTTT
CASNGTGGSDTQYF
>TRBJ1-1|NA|NA|TRBV30
TGTGCCTGGAGTGCACAGGGTGGGAAGGCTTTCTTT
CAWSAQGGKAFF
>TRBJ1-5|TRBD1|NA|TRBV19
TGTGCCAGTAGTATACGGGCAGGGGGTCAGCCCCAGCATTTT
CASSIRAGGQPQHF
>TRBJ1-5|NA|NA|TRBV27
TGTGCCAGCAGTTCCTCAGGGATCAGTCAGCCCCAGCATTTT
CASSSSGISQPQHF
>TRBJ2-1|NA|NA|TRBV28
TGTGCCAGCAGAAAGGGAGCGCAGGGGAACAATGAGCAGTTCTTC
CASRKGAQGNNEQFF
>TRBJ2-3|NA|NA|TRBV4-1
TGCGCCAGCAGCCCCGAGTTCACAGATACGCAGTATTTT
CASSPEFTDTQYF
>TRBJ2-3|NA|few|TRBV29-1
TGCAGCGTTGGAGGGGGAAGCACAGATACGCAGTATTTT
CSVGGGSTDTQYF
>TRBJ1-4|NA|once|TRBV19
TGTGCCAGTAGTATGACGAGGGCTAATGAAAAACTGTTTTTT
CASSMTRANEKLFF
>TRBJ2-5|NA|NA|TRBV29-1
TGCAGCGTTGTGGAGGGGTGGGAGACCCAGTACTTC
CSVVEGWETQYF
>TRBJ2-3|NA|NA|TRBV5-1
TGCGCCAGCAGCTTGGCCGGGACACCTACTGCACCAGATACGCAGTATTTT
CASSLAGTPTAPDTQYF
>TRBJ1-2|TRBD1|NA|TRBV4-1
TGCGCTCGGACAGGGGTAGACTATGGCTACACCTTC
CARTGVDYGYTF
>TRBJ2-1|NA|NA|TRBV29-1
TGCAGCGGGCGGGGTGGACTTACACACAATGAGCAGTTCTTC
CSGRGGLTHNEQFF
>TRBJ2-7|TRBD1|NA|TRBV27
TGTGCCAGCAGTCGGACAGGGGGCGCGCAGGTGGGACTAAACCTCTACGAGCAGTACTTC
CASSRTGGAQVGLNLYEQYF
>TRBJ1-1|NA|NA|TRBV4-3
TGCGCCAGCAGCCTCGGACAAAACATGAACACTGAAGCTTTCTTT
CASSLGQNMNTEAFF
>TRBJ2-7|NA|NA|TRBV7-3
TGTGCCAGCAGCTTAAACCCCAGGGATGGCGAGCAGTACTTC
CASSLNPRDGEQYF
>TRBJ1-2|NA|NA|TRBV2
TGTGCCAGCATCGTCGGTCCGGGTGGCTACACCTTC
CASIVGPGGYTF
>TRBJ2-7|NA|NA|TRBV28
TGTGCCAGCAGTTTATACAGGGTCGGGGACGAGCAGTACTTC
CASSLYRVGDEQYF
>TRBJ2-1|NA|NA|TRBV29-1
TGCAGCGTTGGACCAGGGGGGAGTCAGCAGTTCTTC
CSVGPGGSQQFF
>TRBJ2-7|NA|NA|TRBV4-1
TGCGCCAGCAGCCAAGAAGCACAGTCCTCCTACGAGCAGTACTTC
CASSQEAQSSYEQYF
>TRBJ2-7|NA|few|TRBV7-2
TGTGCCAGCAGCTTAGTTCCCCGGACAGTTTACGAGCAGTACTTC
CASSLVPRTVYEQYF
>TRBJ2-5|TRBD2|NA|TRBV7-2
TGTGCCAGCAGCCAGACTAGCGGGAGTGGAAGGGAAACCCAGTACTTC
CASSQTSGSGRETQYF
>TRBJ2-1|NA|NA|TRBV4-3
TGCGCCAGCAGCTCCCCGACTAGTTCAGGGGGTGAGCAGTTCTTC
CASSSPTSSGGEQFF
>TRBJ2-3|TRBD1|NA|TRBV5-1
TGCGCCAGCAGCCGGCCCCGACAGGGCGGCACAGATACGCAGTATTTT
CASSRPRQGGTDTQYF
>TRBJ1-5|NA|NA|TRBV28
TGTGCCAGCAGTTTACCAAGAGAATATCAGCCCCAGCATTTT
CASSLPREYQPQHF
>TRBJ1-1|NA|few|TRBV27
TGTGCCAGCGCATCGACAGTGATGAACACTGAAGCTTTCTTT
CASASTVMNTEAFF
>TRBJ1-1|NA|NA|TRBV7-9
TGTGCCAGCAGCTTAGTAGATGGGGGGAGGACTGAAGCTTTCTTT
CASSLVDGGRTEAFF
>TRBJ2-7|TRBD2|NA|TRBV11-2
TGTGCCAGCAGCTCCCTCGGGAGGGGGGTAGTCCACGAGCAGTACTTC
CASSSLGRGVVHEQYF
>TRBJ2-7|NA|NA|TRBV7-9
TGTGCCAGCAGTTCGGGACTCCCAGGGAACGAGCAGTACTTC
CASSSGLPGNEQYF
>TRBJ2-1|NA|few|TRBV28
TGTGCCAGCAGTTTGCCCCCCAGAGAGCAGTTCTTC
CASSLPPREQFF
>TRBJ1-2|NA|NA|TRBV28
TGTGCCAGCTCGGAGTACTATGGCTACACCTTC
CASSEYYGYTF
>TRBJ2-1|TRBD1|NA|TRBV5-1
TGCGCCAGCAGCTTGGAGGGACAGCCACACAATGAGCAGTTCTTC
CASSLEGQPHNEQFF
>TRBJ1-4|TRBD1|NA|TRBV28
TGTGCCAGCAGTTTAAGGGGCAGGGGGCGAGTTAATGAAAAACTGTTTTTT
CASSLRGRGRVNEKLFF
>TRBJ1-2|TRBD1|NA|TRBV23-1
TGCGCCAGCAGTCAAGGGAACAGGGGGCGTTTAAACTATGGCTACACCTTC
CASSQGNRGRLNYGYTF
>TRBJ2-5|TRBD2|NA|TRBV5-4
TGTGCCTGGGGGGTAGCGGGAGAGACCCAGTACTTC
CAWGVAGETQYF
>TRBJ1-1|TRBD1|NA|TRBV2
TGTGCCAGCAGTGAAATGATGGGGGGGACAGGGGTTAGGACTGAAGCTTTCTTT
CASSEMMGGTGVRTEAFF
>TRBJ1-1|TRBD1|NA|TRBV6-4
TGTGCCAGCAGTCTTGACAGGGACGCTTTCTTT
CASSLDRDAFF
>TRBJ2-2|NA|few|TRBV5-1
TGCGCCAGCAGCCGAGATCCCTCGAACACCGGGGAGCTGTTTTTT
CASSRDPSNTGELFF
>TRBJ1-1|NA|NA|TRBV30
TGTGCCTGGAGTCCGACGGGTCCGTCCACTGAAGCTTTCTTT
CAWSPTGPSTEAFF
>TRBJ2-1|TRBD2|few|TRBV7-3
TGTGCCAGCAGCTTAACCATTGGACTAGCGGGAGCCAATGAGCAGTTCTTC
CASSLTIGLAGANEQFF
>TRBJ1-2|TRBD1|NA|TRBV5-4
TGTGCCAGCAGCTACCCGGACAGGAGCTATGGCTACACCTTC
CASSYPDRSYGYTF
>TRBJ2-7|NA|once|TRBV6-6
TGTGCCAGCAGCCTCACATCGCTCTCTGCCTACGAGCAGTACTTC
CASSLTSLSAYEQYF
>TRBJ2-3|TRBD2|few|TRBV6-4
TGTGCCAGCAGTGAAGCTAGCGGGTCCCCAGATACGCAGTATTTT
CASSEASGSPDTQYF
>TRBJ2-2|TRBD1|NA|TRBV28
TGTGCCGGGGCCGGGACAGCCAACGACGGGGAGCTGTTTTTT
CAGAGTANDGELFF
>TRBJ1-2|NA|NA|TRBV10-3
TGTGCCATCAGTGAGGGATTAACAGAGTGGGCTAACTATGGCTACACCTTC
CAISEGLTEWANYGYTF
>TRBJ2-1|TRBD2|NA|TRBV5-1
TGCGCCAGCAGCATCCGGGACTATTACAATGAGCAGTTCTTC
CASSIRDYYNEQFF
>TRBJ1-2|NA|NA|TRBV27
TGTGCCAGCAGCCTAACGGAGAACTATGGCTACACCTTC
CASSLTENYGYTF
>TRBJ2-7|NA|NA|TRBV29-1
TGCAGCGTGAAGTTTACTAGAACCTACGAGCAGTACTTC
CSVKFTRTYEQYF
>TRBJ1-2|NA|NA|TRBV5-1
TGCGCCAGCAGCTTGGGGGCCAACTATGGCTACACCTTC
CASSLGANYGYTF